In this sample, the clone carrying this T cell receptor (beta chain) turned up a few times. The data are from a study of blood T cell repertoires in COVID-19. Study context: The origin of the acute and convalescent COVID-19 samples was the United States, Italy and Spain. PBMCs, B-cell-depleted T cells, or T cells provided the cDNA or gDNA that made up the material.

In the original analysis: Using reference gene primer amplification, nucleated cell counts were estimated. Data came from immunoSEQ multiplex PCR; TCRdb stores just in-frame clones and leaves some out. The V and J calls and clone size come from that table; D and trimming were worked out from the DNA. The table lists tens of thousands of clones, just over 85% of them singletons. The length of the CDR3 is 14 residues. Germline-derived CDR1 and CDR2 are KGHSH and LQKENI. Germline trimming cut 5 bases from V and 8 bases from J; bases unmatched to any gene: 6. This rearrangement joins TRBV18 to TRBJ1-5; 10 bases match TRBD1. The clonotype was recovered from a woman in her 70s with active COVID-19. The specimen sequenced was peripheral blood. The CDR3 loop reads CASSATGGLEPQHF. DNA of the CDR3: TGTGCCAGCTCAGCGACAGGGGGCCTGGAGCCCCAGCATTTT.